A selection of T cell receptor beta chains follows, all from one sample in a study of radiotherapy plus CTLA-4 blockade in lung cancer. Repertoires were generated with immunoSEQ multiplex PCR, while TCRdb's copy carries only in-frame clones and drops some. The sample has around 56,000 clones, roughly four fifths seen once. The specimen was peripheral blood, collected from a patient treated with radiotherapy plus ipilimumab. These receptors were obtained from a human donor with non-small cell lung cancer who had a complete response to radiotherapy plus ipilimumab. CDR3s include the opening cysteine and the closing phenylalanine or tryptophan. The order of the fields is CDR3 protein, CDR3 DNA, D gene, V gene, J gene, clone size. The D gene is left open where the match is weak. A clone size is listed for some rows: how often the clone was seen (once, few, many), or a class if it is expanded.

CASSPTDRGPYQPQHF	TGTGCCAGCTCACCCACGGACAGGGGGCCCTATCAGCCCCAGCATTTT	TRBD1	TRBV18	TRBJ1-5	-
CASSLSRSGNTIYF	TGTGCCAGCAGTTTGTCCCGCTCTGGAAACACCATATATTTT	-	TRBV28	TRBJ1-3	-
CAWSGTGSTGELFF	TGTGCCTGGAGTGGGACAGGGAGCACCGGGGAGCTGTTTTTT	TRBD1	TRBV30	TRBJ2-2	-
CASGNTGGETQYF	TGTGCTAGTGGCAATACAGGGGGCGAGACCCAGTACTTC	TRBD1	TRBV12-5	TRBJ2-5	few
CASSLGDIIWGEKLFF	TGTGCCAGCAGTCTCGGGGATATAATTTGGGGTGAAAAACTGTTTTTT	-	TRBV9	TRBJ1-4	-
CASSQDLGTGVLETQYF	TGCGCCAGCAGCCAAGATTTAGGGACAGGGGTTTTGGAGACCCAGTACTTC	TRBD1	TRBV4-3	TRBJ2-5	-
CASSIGGGRLLQPQHF	TGTGCCAGTAGTATTGGGGGGGGGCGGCTGCTTCAGCCCCAGCATTTT	-	TRBV19	TRBJ1-5	-
CASSQTGVYGYTF	TGCGCCAGCAGCCAAACAGGAGTCTATGGCTACACCTTC	-	TRBV4-1	TRBJ1-2	-
CASSLKHDNQPQHF	TGTGCCAGCAGTTTAAAACACGACAATCAGCCCCAGCATTTT	-	TRBV27	TRBJ1-5	once
CASSGRLAGDSGANVLTF	TGTGCCAGCAGCGGCCGACTAGCGGGGGACTCTGGGGCCAACGTCCTGACTTTC	TRBD2	TRBV9	TRBJ2-6	-
CASSPSRLMNTEAFF	TGTGCCAGCAGCCCCAGTCGACTCATGAACACTGAAGCTTTCTTT	-	TRBV7-2	TRBJ1-1	-